This T cell receptor (beta chain) was sequenced in a study of CD8+ T cells in alopecia areata. Study details: Tofacitinib exposure lasted 6 to 18 months, followed by 6 months off drug.

In its sample, this clone was seen a few times. Investigators sorted PBMCs to obtain both CD4+ and CD8+ T cells. cDNA prepared by RNA extraction and subsequent reverse transcription served as the template for sequencing. TCRdb keeps only in-frame clones here, not all; method: immunoSEQ multiplex PCR. The sample contains almost 250,000 clones, roughly two thirds of which appear only once. The sequences come from CD4+ T cells sorted from blood, collected at week 0. This receptor was taken from a human donor with alopecia areata.

In nucleotides, the CDR3 is TGTGCCAGCAGTTACTCGGGACAAGCTAACTATGGCTACACCTTC. It codes for CASSYSGQANYGYTF. The rearrangement uses TRBV6-5 and TRBJ1-2; TRBD1 might be the D (6 bases). The V end lost 0 bases, the J end lost 0 bases, and 8 bases lay between the germline ends. There are 15 residues in the CDR3. Germline assignment: CDR1 MNHEY and CDR2 SVGAGI.